This passage covers 17 T cell receptor beta chains from one sample sequenced in a study of human T cells and chemical hapten exposure. TCRdb re-derived calls from the RACE reads in MiXCR, one entry per CDR3 protein. The repertoire includes some 350,000 distinct CDR3 sequences, roughly 6.9% of them detected once, and roughly 8% sits in the top ten. Regarding time point: patch test 1, 2 weeks after DPC sensitization. Treatment given: therapeutic diphenylcyclopropenone sensitization with weekly scalp DPC. This specimen consisted of whole blood, obtained in connection with sensitization to the hapten diphenylcyclopropenone (DPC). The receptors stem from a woman under 30 with alopecia areata. Some clones in this sample may be carry-over from other donors' samples.

This clonotype was recorded at least ten times. The V gene is TRBV28, the J gene TRBJ2-6, with 12 bases that match TRBD1. In germline, CDR1 is MDHEN, CDR2 SYDVKM. The CDR3 totals 18 residues. Trimming took 5 bases from V and 4 from J; bases not matched to a gene: 9. CDR3 sequence reads: CASSPGQGASLGANVLTF. Here the CDR3 DNA reads TGTGCCAGCAGTCCGGGACAGGGGGCGTCTCTGGGGGCCAACGTCCTGACTTTC.

This chain uses TRBV7-2 with TRBJ2-7; tentatively, D is TRBD2 (6 bases). CDR3 length: 16 amino acids. V shed 0 bases and J shed 2 bases, with 14 bases lying between them. Germline values: CDR1 SGHTA, CDR2 FQGNSA. The chain's CDR3 is CASSLAFVAGTYEQYF. DNA of the CDR3: TGTGCCAGCAGCTTAGCCTTTGTGGCGGGGACCTACGAGCAGTACTTC.

The chain is built from TRBV28 and TRBJ1-3; D is perhaps TRBD1 (5 bases). This CDR3 has 15 residues. The germline gives CDR1 MDHEN, CDR2 SYDVKM. V lost 6 bases, J lost 0 bases, and 12 bases lay in between. The CDR3 loop reads CASRTGPLSGNTIYF. The CDR3 DNA sequence: TGTGCCAGCAGAACGGGACCGCTCTCTGGAAACACCATATATTTT.

This clonotype was recorded a few times. This chain connects TRBV3-1 to TRBJ2-3; D is perhaps TRBD2 (6 bases). Germline values: CDR1 LGHDT, CDR2 YNNKEL (reference sequence). The V gene lost 4 bases and the J gene lost 2 bases, with 13 bases spanning the gap. The CDR3 is made up of 15 amino acids. CDR3 amino acids: CASSPLTGLTDTQYF. The CDR3 DNA reads TGTGCCAGCAGCCCCCTCACGGGACTCACAGATACGCAGTATTTT.

This clonotype was seen more than once but under ten times. V is TRBV5-1 and J is TRBJ1-5, with a tentative D call TRBD1 (6 bases). The CDR3 loop spans 22 amino acids. Germline CDR1 is SGHRS and CDR2 is YFSETQ. The germline V and J ends were trimmed by 2 bases and 2 bases, with 32 bases remaining between them. The CDR3 protein is CASSLPPKTQTGLGGGNQPQHF. DNA for the CDR3: TGCGCCAGCAGCTTACCACCTAAAACTCAGACAGGCCTGGGAGGGGGCAATCAGCCCCAGCATTTT.

This clonotype was recorded a few times. The V call is TRBV7-2, the J call TRBJ2-3; TRBD2 aligns across 15 bases. V lost 5 bases, J lost 7 bases, and 7 bases stayed unmatched. CDR1 and CDR2 from the germline V gene are SGHTA and FQGNSA. The CDR3 spans 16 residues. DNA of the CDR3: TGTGCCAGCAGCAGGACTAGCGGGGGGGCCGGGTATACGCAGTATTTT. This codes for CASSRTSGGAGYTQYF.

Written as DNA, the CDR3 is TGCAGTGCTAGTGGGACTAACGAAGAGACCCAGTACTTC. This gives the protein CSASGTNEETQYF. The rearrangement uses TRBV20-1 and TRBJ2-5; the match to TRBD2 covers 7 bases. The J segment lost 3 bases and the V segment lost 3 bases, leaving 4 bases of the junction unmatched. Germline CDR1 DFQATT, CDR2 SNEGSKA (reference sequence). This CDR3 comprises 13 residues.

This clonotype was found many times. A much bigger clone sits one base away, suggesting this may be a read error. The chain uses TRBV6-5 and TRBJ2-7; 7 nucleotides match TRBD1. Germline V gene sequence: CDR1 MNHEY, CDR2 SVGAGI. This CDR3 has 12 amino acids. V dropped 5 bases and J dropped 4; count of bases not matched to a gene: 2. CDR3 loop: CASSQQGYEQYF. The DNA of the CDR3 is TGTGCCAGCAGTCAACAGGGGTACGAGCAGTACTTC.

This clonotype was seen at least ten times. The CDR3 coding sequence is TGTGCCAGCAGCTTCGGCGGGGAGACAGTCGATGAGCAGTTCTTC. Encoded protein: CASSFGGETVDEQFF. V gene TRBV7-2 combines with J gene TRBJ2-1, with a weak D call TRBD2 (6 bases). Germline CDR1 is SGHTA and CDR2 is FQGNSA. The V end was cut by 3 bases, the J end by 8 bases, with 17 bases between. The length of the CDR3 is 15 residues.

This clonotype was counted ten times or more. The rearrangement joins TRBV2 to TRBJ2-3; D may be TRBD1 (6 bases). This CDR3 spans 15 amino acids. Germline V gene data show CDR1 as SNHLY and CDR2 as FYNNEI. V was trimmed by 1 base and J by 0 bases, leaving 8 bases between them. The CDR3 region is CASSEGTASTDTQYF. The CDR3 coding sequence is TGTGCCAGCAGTGAAGGGACAGCTAGCACAGATACGCAGTATTTT.

This clonotype was observed a few times. V gene TRBV5-1 combines with J gene TRBJ2-1; the match to TRBD2 covers 11 bases. Germline CDR1 and CDR2: SGHRS and YFSETQ. Trimming at V came to 5 bases and at J to 0 bases, leaving 13 bases not matched to a gene. The CDR3 length is 19 residues. Here the CDR3 DNA reads TGCGCCAGCAGGCAATACCCGGGACTAGCGGCAGCCTCCTACAATGAGCAGTTCTTC. This encodes CASRQYPGLAAASYNEQFF.

In this sample, this clonotype turned up a few times. The genes are TRBV6-5 and TRBJ1-1, with a possible D match to TRBD1 (6 bases). The CDR3 is made up of 12 amino acids. Trimming pared 6 bases from V and 10 bases from J, leaving 15 bases between. Germline CDR1 MNHEY, CDR2 SVGAGI. The DNA for the CDR3 is TGTGCCAGCAGAGGGGGACAACGGGGAGCTTTCTTT. Translating it yields CASRGGQRGAFF.

This clonotype was detected many times. The chain carries TRBV13 and TRBJ2-7; 8 nucleotides line up with TRBD1. V gave up 0 bases and J gave up 3 bases; unmatched junction bases: 4. Germline CDR1 and CDR2: PRHDT and FYEKMQ (reference sequence). The CDR3 length is 15 residues. The CDR3 coding sequence is TGTGCCAGCAGCTTAGGCGGACAGGGAGTCTACGAGCAGTACTTC. The encoded protein is CASSLGGQGVYEQYF.

This clonotype was picked up many times. The chain combines TRBV28 with TRBJ2-1; D remains unclear. The CDR3 is 12 amino acids. Germline loops: CDR1 MDHEN, CDR2 SYDVKM. The ends were cut back, 7 bases at V and 7 bases at J, with 11 bases in the middle. The CDR3 nucleotides read TGTGCCAGCAAAACCCGGAATAATGAGCAGTTCTTC. Amino acid sequence: CASKTRNNEQFF.

This clonotype was detected ten times or more. V is TRBV5-1 and J is TRBJ1-5, with D uncertain. The V end lost 1 base, the J end lost 7 bases, and 12 bases lay between the germline ends. Germline CDR1 SGHRS, CDR2 YFSETQ. CDR3 size: 14 residues. CDR3: CASSLLGSSQPQHF. The DNA for the CDR3 is TGCGCCAGCAGCTTGTTGGGGTCCAGCCAGCCCCAGCATTTT.

This clonotype was detected many times. This chain joins TRBV6-2 or TRBV6-3 and TRBJ2-6; 9 positions agree with TRBD1. The germline gives CDR1 MNHEY, CDR2 SVGEGT. V lost 2 bases, J lost 2 bases, and 7 bases stayed unmatched. CDR3 length equals 18 residues. CDR3 nucleotide sequence: TGTGCCAGCAGTTACCGGACAGGGGAAAAAACTGGGGCCAACGTCCTGACTTTC. Protein sequence: CASSYRTGEKTGANVLTF.

This clonotype was seen ten or more times. The rearrangement links TRBV5-1 to TRBJ1-1; 9 bases fit TRBD1. Germline values: CDR1 SGHRS, CDR2 YFSETQ. The CDR3 spans 16 residues. The J segment lost 4 bases and the V segment lost 0 bases, leaving 7 bases of the junction unmatched. In DNA form, the CDR3 reads TGCGCCAGCAGCTTGGAGGGACAGGGAGTCAGCACTGAAGCTTTCTTT. Translated: CASSLEGQGVSTEAFF.